Below are 15 T cell receptor beta chains sequenced from a single sample in a study of shared clonotypes between healthy human individuals. The protocol was immunoSEQ multiplex PCR, while the TCRdb copy is restricted to in-frame clones and leaves out a portion. The sample lists about 1.1 million clones, 60% to 85% occurring once. Sequencing used memory CD4+ T cells from PBMCs. Subset of the sample: CD45RA-negative fraction. The receptors here all came from a young man in good health. Some clones in this sample may be carry-over from other donors' samples.

This chain links TRBV7-8 with TRBJ1-5; D unresolved. V was pared by 5 bases and J by 1 base, with 18 bases between. The length of the CDR3 is 17 residues. The germline V gene has CDR1 SGHVS and CDR2 FQNEAQ. The DNA of the CDR3 is TGTGCCAGCAGCCTAAGGTCTGCTTGGGGAAGCAATCAGCCCCAGCATTTT. It is translated as CASSLRSAWGSNQPQHF.

The chain combines TRBV27 with TRBJ1-1; D is perhaps TRBD1 (5 bases). From germline, CDR1 is MNHEY and CDR2 SMNVEV (reference sequence). There are 17 residues in the CDR3. V was shortened by 0 bases and J by 0 bases, with 14 bases between the two germline ends. The CDR3 protein is CASSLSGVGGVNTEAFF. The CDR3, as DNA: TGTGCCAGCAGTTTATCGGGGGTGGGAGGGGTGAACACTGAAGCTTTCTTT.

In regard to this clone: This may arise from a read error, as a much more abundant clone is one base away. The CDR3 coding sequence is TGTGCCCGCAGTTTCATACCGAACACTGAAGCTTTCTTT. Translated: CARSFIPNTEAFF. This chain joins TRBV27 and TRBJ1-1; D is undetermined. CDR3 length: 13 amino acids. Germline values: CDR1 MNHEY, CDR2 SMNVEV (reference sequence).

This chain uses TRBV27 with TRBJ1-3; the D is unclear. Trimming took 2 bases from V and 0 from J, leaving 11 bases between them. CDR1 and CDR2 (germline): MNHEY, SMNVEV (reference sequence). The CDR3 totals 16 residues. The DNA for the CDR3 is TGTGCCAGCAGTTTAATGTTCCCAGGCTCTGGAAACACCATATATTTT. Its translation: CASSLMFPGSGNTIYF.

The J gene is TRBJ2-5, the V gene TRBV27; 10 nucleotides match TRBD2. This CDR3 has 16 amino acids. The germline gives CDR1 MNHEY, CDR2 SMNVEV (reference sequence). V lost 1 base, J lost 4 bases, and 6 bases stayed unmatched. The CDR3 reads CASSLWSSGRGETQYF. The CDR3 nucleotides are TGTGCCAGCAGTTTATGGTCTAGCGGGAGAGGAGAGACCCAGTACTTC.

CDR3 nucleotides: TGTGCCAGCAGTCCGGGACTAGGGCGCGAACCCTCTGGGGCCAACGTCCTGACTTTC. This codes for CASSPGLGREPSGANVLTF. The J gene is TRBJ2-6, the V gene TRBV28; 8 nucleotides line up with TRBD2. CDR1 MDHEN and CDR2 SYDVKM come from the germline V gene. V gave up 5 bases and J gave up 0 bases; unmatched junction bases: 12. The length of the CDR3 is 19 residues. The whole variable domain, filled in from reference TRBV28 and TRBJ2-6, reads DVKVTQSSRYLVKRTGEKVFLECVQDMDHENMFWYRQDPGLGLRLIYFSYDVKMKEKGDIPEGYSVSREKKERFSLILESASTNQTSMYLCASSPGLGREPSGANVLTFGAGSRLTVL.

This clone was recorded a few times. J is TRBJ2-2 and V is TRBV5-1; 7 nucleotides line up with TRBD2. J lost 4 bases, V lost 0 bases, and 6 bases had no gene match. This CDR3 region has 16 residues. Germline values: CDR1 SGHRS, CDR2 YFSETQ. The CDR3 sequence is CASSLAVGRRTGELFF. The CDR3 nucleotides are TGCGCCAGCAGCTTGGCCGTCGGGAGGCGCACCGGGGAGCTGTTTTTT.

The chain recombines TRBV4-1 with TRBJ2-5; D may be TRBD1 (6 bases). Deletions cut 3 bases from V and 4 bases from J, with 24 bases between. Per germline, CDR1 MGHRA and CDR2 YSYEKL. There are 18 residues in the CDR3. CDR3 sequence (DNA): TGCGCCAGCAGCCAGGTTGGGTTCCCGGGACAACTTGGAGAGACCCAGTACTTC. Protein: CASSQVGFPGQLGETQYF.

This clone has only one observation. The gene calls are TRBV6-5 and TRBJ2-7, with 9 bases aligning to TRBD1. The CDR3 is made up of 14 amino acids. CDR1 is MNHEY, CDR2 SVGAGI, per germline. V shed 7 bases, J shed 4 bases, and the junction held 8 bases outside the gene matches. This CDR3 reads CASTPDRGGYEQYF. As DNA, the CDR3 is TGTGCCAGCACCCCGGACAGGGGAGGTTACGAGCAGTACTTC.

The table lists this clone with a count of one. The genes are TRBV4-1 and TRBJ2-2; D unresolved. The V and J ends lost 2 bases and 4 bases respectively, with 8 bases between them. The CDR3 is made up of 14 amino acids. The V gene's germline CDR1 is MGHRA and CDR2 YSYEKL. Written as DNA, the CDR3 is TGCGCCAGCAGCCAACTAGGTTCCACCGGGGAGCTGTTTTTT. Protein product: CASSQLGSTGELFF.

The chain links TRBV11-2 to TRBJ2-5; the D gene is possibly TRBD1 (6 bases). The CDR3 covers 12 residues. Germline V CDR1 and CDR2: SGHAT, FQNNGV. Trimming took off 5 bases at V and 5 bases at J, with 9 bases between the two ends. CDR3 loop: CASSAQGETQYF. For the CDR3, the DNA is TGTGCCAGCAGCGCCCAGGGGGAGACCCAGTACTTC.

There are a few counts of this clone. This chain links TRBV7-8 with TRBJ2-2; D is perhaps TRBD2 (5 bases). Trimming pared 1 base from V and 5 bases from J, leaving 11 bases between. Per the germline V gene, CDR1 is SGHVS and CDR2 is FQNEAQ. The CDR3 spans 15 residues. The CDR3 loop is CASSLVGPGTGELFF. The CDR3 nucleotides read TGTGCCAGCAGCTTAGTAGGGCCGGGAACCGGGGAGCTGTTTTTT.

The V and J genes are TRBV6-1 and TRBJ1-5; the D gene is possibly TRBD1 (5 bases). Trimming removed 7 bases from V and 9 bases from J, with 16 bases in between. From germline, CDR1 is MNHNS and CDR2 SASEGT. The CDR3 is made up of 13 amino acids. The CDR3 bases are TGTGCCAGCAAATGGGGGGTGTCTCGGCCCCAGCATTTT. Protein: CASKWGVSRPQHF.

This chain uses TRBV7-8 with TRBJ1-2, with D hard to call. The CDR3 covers 14 residues. V gave up 1 base and J gave up 3 bases, with 9 bases separating them. The germline CDR1 and CDR2 sequences are SGHVS and FQNEAQ. The CDR3 DNA sequence: TGTGCCAGCAGCTTAGGCGAGTGGTACTATGGCTACACCTTC. Its protein product is CASSLGEWYYGYTF.

The gene calls are TRBV7-3 and TRBJ1-1; possibly TRBD1 for D (6 bases). The V gene's germline CDR1 is SGHTA and CDR2 FQGTGA. The CDR3 has 15 amino acids. V lost 8 bases and J lost 0, with 16 bases in between. The CDR3 loop is CASRSGGRMNTEAFF. The DNA for the CDR3 is TGTGCCAGCCGGTCGGGGGGCAGAATGAACACTGAAGCTTTCTTT.